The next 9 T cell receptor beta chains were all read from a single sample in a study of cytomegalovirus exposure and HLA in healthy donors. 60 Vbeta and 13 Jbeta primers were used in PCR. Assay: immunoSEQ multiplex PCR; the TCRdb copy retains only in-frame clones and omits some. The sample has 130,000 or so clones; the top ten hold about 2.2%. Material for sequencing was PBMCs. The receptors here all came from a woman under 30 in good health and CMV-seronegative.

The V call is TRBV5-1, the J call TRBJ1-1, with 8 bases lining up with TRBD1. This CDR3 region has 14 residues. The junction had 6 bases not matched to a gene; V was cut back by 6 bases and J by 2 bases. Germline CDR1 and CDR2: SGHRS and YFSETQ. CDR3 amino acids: CASTRTGTNTEAFF. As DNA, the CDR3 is TGCGCCAGCACCAGGACAGGGACCAACACTGAAGCTTTCTTT.

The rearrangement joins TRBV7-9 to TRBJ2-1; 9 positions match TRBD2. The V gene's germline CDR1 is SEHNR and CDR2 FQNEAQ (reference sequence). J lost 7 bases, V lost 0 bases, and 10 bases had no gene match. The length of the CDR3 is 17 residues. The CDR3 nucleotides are TGTGCCAGCAGCTTAGCTCTAGAACTAGCGGGTCGGAATGAGCAGTTCTTC. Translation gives CASSLALELAGRNEQFF.

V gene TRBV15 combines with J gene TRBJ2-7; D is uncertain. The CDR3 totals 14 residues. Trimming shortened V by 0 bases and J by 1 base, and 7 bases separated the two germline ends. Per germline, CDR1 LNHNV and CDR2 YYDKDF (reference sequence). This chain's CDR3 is CATSREGGSYEQYF. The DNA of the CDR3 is TGTGCCACCAGCAGAGAAGGCGGATCCTACGAGCAGTACTTC.

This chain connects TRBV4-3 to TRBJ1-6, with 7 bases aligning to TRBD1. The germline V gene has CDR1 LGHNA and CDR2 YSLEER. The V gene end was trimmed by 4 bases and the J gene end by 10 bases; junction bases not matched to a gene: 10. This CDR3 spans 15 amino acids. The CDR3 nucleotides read TGCGCCAGCAGCCGAAGGACAGGCGGTTACTCACCCCTCCACTTT. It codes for CASSRRTGGYSPLHF.

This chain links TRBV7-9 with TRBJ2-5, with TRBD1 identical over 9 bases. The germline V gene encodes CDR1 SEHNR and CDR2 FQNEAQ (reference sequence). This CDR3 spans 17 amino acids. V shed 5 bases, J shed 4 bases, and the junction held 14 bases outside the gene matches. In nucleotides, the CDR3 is TGTGCCAGCAGCGCCAGAGGTAGGGGACAGGGAGCAGAGACCCAGTACTTC. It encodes CASSARGRGQGAETQYF.

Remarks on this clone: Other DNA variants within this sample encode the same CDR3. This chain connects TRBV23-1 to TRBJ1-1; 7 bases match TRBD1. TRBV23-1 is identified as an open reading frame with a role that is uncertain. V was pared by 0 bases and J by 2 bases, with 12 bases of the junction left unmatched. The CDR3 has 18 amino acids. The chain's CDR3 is CASSQSRKGGGLNTEAFF. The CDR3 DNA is TGCGCCAGCAGTCAATCCAGAAAAGGGGGCGGTTTAAACACTGAAGCTTTCTTT.

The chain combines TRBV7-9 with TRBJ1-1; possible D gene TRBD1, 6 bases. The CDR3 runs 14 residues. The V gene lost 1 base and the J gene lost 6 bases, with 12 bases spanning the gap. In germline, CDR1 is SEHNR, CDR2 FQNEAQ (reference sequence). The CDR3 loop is CASSLVGRGPEAFF. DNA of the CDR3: TGTGCCAGCAGCTTAGTGGGCAGGGGACCTGAAGCTTTCTTT.

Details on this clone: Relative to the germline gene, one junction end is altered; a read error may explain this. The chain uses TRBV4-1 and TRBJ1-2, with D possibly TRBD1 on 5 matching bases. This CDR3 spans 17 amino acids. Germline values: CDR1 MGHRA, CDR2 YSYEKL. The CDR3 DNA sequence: TGCGCCGGCAGCCAAGGATTAGGCAGGGAAGATAACTATGGCTACACCTTC. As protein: CAGSQGLGREDNYGYTF.

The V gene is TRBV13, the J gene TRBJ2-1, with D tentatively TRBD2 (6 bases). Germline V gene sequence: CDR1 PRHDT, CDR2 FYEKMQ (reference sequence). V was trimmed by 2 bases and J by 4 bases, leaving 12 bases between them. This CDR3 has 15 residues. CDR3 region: CASSLPHGSYNEQFF. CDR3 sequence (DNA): TGTGCCAGCAGCTTACCCCACGGGAGTTACAATGAGCAGTTCTTC. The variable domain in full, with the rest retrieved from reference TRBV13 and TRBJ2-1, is AAGVIQSPRHLIKEKRETATLKCYPIPRHDTVYWYQQGPGQDPQFLISFYEKMQSDKGSIPDRFSAQQFSDYHSELNMSSLELGDSALYFCASSLPHGSYNEQFFGPGTRLTVL.